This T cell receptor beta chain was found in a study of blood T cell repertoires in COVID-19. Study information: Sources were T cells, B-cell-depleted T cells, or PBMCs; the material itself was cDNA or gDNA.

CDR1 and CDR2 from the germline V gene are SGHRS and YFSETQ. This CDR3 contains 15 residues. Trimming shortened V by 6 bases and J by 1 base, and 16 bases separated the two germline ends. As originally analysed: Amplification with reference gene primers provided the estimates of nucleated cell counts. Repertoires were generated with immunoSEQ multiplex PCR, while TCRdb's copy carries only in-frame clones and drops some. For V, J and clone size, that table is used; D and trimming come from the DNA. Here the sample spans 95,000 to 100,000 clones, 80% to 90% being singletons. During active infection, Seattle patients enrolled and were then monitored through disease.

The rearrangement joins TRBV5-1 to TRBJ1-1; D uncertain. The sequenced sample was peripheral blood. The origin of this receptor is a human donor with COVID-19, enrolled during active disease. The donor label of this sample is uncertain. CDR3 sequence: CASNANGRGNTEAFF. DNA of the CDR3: TGCGCCAGCAACGCGAACGGCCGGGGGAACACTGAAGCTTTCTTT.